This TCR beta chain was sequenced for a study of cytomegalovirus exposure and HLA in healthy donors. Whole-study results and caveats: The study had only CMV serostatus as immune exposure information. Indistinguishability led to the exclusion of some V segments, TRBV6-2 and TRBV6-3 included.

The CDR3 loop spans 13 amino acids. Germline CDR1 is MGHRA and CDR2 is YSYEKL. V was cut by 0 bases and J by 8 bases, with 10 bases left in between. The study ran its PCR with 60 Vbeta and 13 Jbeta primers. Method: immunoSEQ multiplex PCR; TCRdb's copy keeps in-frame clones and lacks some. The table lists approximately 160,000 clones, roughly 73% of them singletons. Remarks on this clone: Antigen: not known.

This clonotype was sampled from a male donor in good health and CMV-seronegative. Sequenced material: PBMCs. The gene calls are TRBV4-1 and TRBJ1-2; a weak D match, TRBD1 (5 bases). The CDR3 protein is CASSQERDLGYTF. The CDR3 DNA reads TGCGCCAGCAGCCAAGAAAGGGACTTGGGCTACACCTTC.